These 18 T cell receptor beta chains came from one sample sequenced in a study of T-cell reconstitution after alpha-beta-depleted transplantation in children. Unique molecular identifiers featured in how the TCRbeta library was prepared. Each CDR3 protein gets one entry after TCRdb re-called the PCR reads with MiXCR. The sample consists of around 300,000 distinct CDR3 sequences, around a tenth of them appearing once. Sequenced material: PBMCs, taken before TCRalphabeta/CD19-depleted stem cell transplant. The source of these receptors is a boy under two years old with acute myeloid leukemia, due to receive a stem cell transplant.

This clonotype was recorded many times. V usage is TRBV28 and J usage is TRBJ2-7, with a tentative D call TRBD1 (5 bases). Germline values: CDR1 MDHEN, CDR2 SYDVKM. V lost 5 bases, J lost 2 bases, and 22 bases lay in between. The CDR3 covers 17 residues. The CDR3 loop reads CASSPIWKGRGTYEQYF. For the CDR3, the DNA is TGTGCCAGCAGTCCCATTTGGAAGGGGCGAGGCACCTACGAGCAGTACTTC.

In its sample, this clonotype was seen many times. The genes are TRBV5-8 and TRBJ1-5, with D hard to call. Per the germline V gene, CDR1 is SGHTS and CDR2 is YDEGEE. Between the trimmed V and J ends, which lost 1 base and 9 bases, there was a span of 8 bases. CDR3 length: 12 residues. CDR3 nucleotide sequence: TGTGCCAGCAGCTTGTTGGGTATGCCCCAGCATTTT. Protein product: CASSLLGMPQHF. Looking up the rest from reference TRBV5-8 and TRBJ1-5 gives the full variable domain: EAGVTQSPTHLIKTRGQQATLRCSPISGHTSVYWYQQALGLGLQFLLWYDEGEERNRGNFPPRFSGRQFPNYSSELNVNALELEDSALYLCASSLLGMPQHFGDGTRLSIL.

The CDR3 spells CSAGSTGKSDTQYF. The CDR3 bases are TGCAGTGCTGGCTCGACGGGGAAGTCAGATACGCAGTATTTT. The chain joins TRBV20-1 to TRBJ2-3; D perhaps matches TRBD2 (5 bases). The CDR3 length is 14 residues. V lost 5 bases and J lost 4, with 16 bases in between. From germline, CDR1 is DFQATT and CDR2 SNEGSKA (reference sequence).

This sequence joins TRBV7-3 and TRBJ2-1; D ambiguous. Germline values: CDR1 SGHTA, CDR2 FQGTGA. The CDR3 covers 15 residues. V was cut by 2 bases and J by 5 bases, with 13 bases left in between. The CDR3 region has the DNA TGTGCCAGCAGCTTAGAGAAGGGCCCCCACAATGAGCAGTTCTTC. This codes for CASSLEKGPHNEQFF.

This chain joins TRBV19 and TRBJ1-5; 7 nucleotides agree with TRBD1. The length of the CDR3 is 14 residues. Germline trimming cut 7 bases from V and 3 bases from J; bases unmatched to any gene: 6. The germline CDR1 and CDR2 sequences are LNHDA and SQIVND (reference sequence). The CDR3 loop is CASNHRGNNQPQHF. The CDR3 nucleotides read TGTGCCAGTAATCACAGGGGTAACAATCAGCCCCAGCATTTT.

The table lists this clonotype with many counts. The V call is TRBV7-2, the J call TRBJ2-4; D is possibly TRBD2 (6 bases). The CDR3 loop spans 16 amino acids. V gave up 0 bases and J gave up 3 bases, with 12 bases separating them. Germline values: CDR1 SGHTA, CDR2 FQGNSA. The CDR3 loop is CASSLAGGVSKNIQYF. CDR3 sequence (DNA): TGTGCCAGCAGCTTAGCTGGCGGGGTGAGCAAAAACATTCAGTACTTC. Supplemented by reference TRBV7-2 and TRBJ2-4, the full variable domain reads GAGVSQSPSNKVTEKGKDVELRCDPISGHTALYWYRQSLGQGLEFLIYFQGNSAPDKSGLPSDRFSAERTGGSVSTLTIQRTQQEDSAVYLCASSLAGGVSKNIQYFGAGTRLSVL.

This clonotype has ten or more counts. The J gene is TRBJ2-7, the V gene TRBV4-3, with 8 nucleotides matching TRBD1. The CDR3 contains 16 residues. Germline V CDR1 and CDR2: LGHNA, YSLEER. J was trimmed by 2 bases and V by 0 bases; bases with no gene match: 6. The CDR3 sequence is CASSQDRGRIPYEQYF. The CDR3 nucleotides are TGCGCCAGCAGCCAAGACAGGGGGCGGATTCCCTACGAGCAGTACTTC.

This rearrangement joins TRBV15 to TRBJ2-3, with TRBD2 matching 12 bases. The V segment lost 1 base and the J segment 5 bases; nucleotides outside the gene matches: 10. Germline V CDR1 and CDR2: LNHNV, YYDKDF (reference sequence). CDR3 length equals 18 residues. The CDR3 DNA reads as TGTGCCACCAGCAGAGTCAAGACTAGCGGGGGTCCCCTAGATACGCAGTATTTT. Encoded protein: CATSRVKTSGGPLDTQYF.

Many counts were recorded for this clonotype. V and J are TRBV12-3 or TRBV12-4 and TRBJ2-1; no clear D gene. This CDR3 is built from 14 residues. V shed 4 bases and J shed 5 bases, with 12 bases lying between them. CDR3 sequence: CASSSGLPDNEQFF. CDR3 nucleotide sequence: TGTGCCAGCAGTTCTGGGTTGCCCGACAATGAGCAGTTCTTC.

This clonotype was counted many times. This chain links TRBV4-2 with TRBJ2-3, with D possibly being TRBD1 (5 bases). The V gene lost 0 bases and the J gene lost 2 bases, with 12 bases spanning the gap. The CDR3 extends over 16 amino acids. CDR1 is LGHNA, CDR2 YNFKEQ, per germline. The CDR3 region is CASSQDVRVDTDTQYF. The DNA for the CDR3 is TGTGCCAGCAGCCAAGATGTCAGGGTCGACACAGATACGCAGTATTTT.

A note on this clonotype: This may be a read error: a much more frequent sequence differs by one nucleotide. The gene calls are TRBV7-9 and TRBJ2-3, with 7 positions matching TRBD2. CDR1 is SEHNR and CDR2 is FQNEAQ in the germline V gene (reference sequence). The CDR3 contains 16 residues. J gave up 2 bases and V 1 base, and 6 bases lay outside the gene matches. The CDR3 DNA reads as TGTGCCAGCAGCTTAGACGGAGGGACTATCACAGATACGCAGTATTTT. Translated: CASSLDGGTITDTQYF.

The table lists this clonotype with many counts. This chain links TRBV20-1 with TRBJ2-7; D may be TRBD1 (6 bases). With 6 bases removed from V and 2 bases from J, the gap between germline ends came to 11 bases. This CDR3 has 12 residues. The V gene's germline CDR1 is DFQATT and CDR2 SNEGSKA (reference sequence). CDR3 protein: CSAKRTAYEQYF. The DNA for the CDR3 is TGCAGTGCGAAAAGGACAGCCTACGAGCAGTACTTC.

The table lists this clonotype with many counts. The chain has TRBV20-1 and TRBJ1-5; a possible D gene is TRBD1 (5 bases). CDR3 length: 12 residues. The V gene's germline CDR1 is DFQATT and CDR2 SNEGSKA (reference sequence). CDR3 sequence reads: CSAGGRDQPQHF. The CDR3 DNA is TGCAGCGCGGGGGGGAGGGACCAGCCCCAGCATTTT.

The genes are TRBV3-1 and TRBJ2-3; D not resolved. The CDR3 contains 15 residues. The V and J ends lost 1 base and 0 bases respectively, with 8 bases between them. In germline, CDR1 is LGHDT, CDR2 YNNKEL (reference sequence). For the CDR3, the DNA is TGTGCCAGCAGCCAAGGCCGCTTTAGCACAGATACGCAGTATTTT. Its protein product is CASSQGRFSTDTQYF.

There are many counts of this clonotype. This rearrangement joins TRBV28 to TRBJ1-2; no clear D gene. The CDR3 length is 13 residues. Between the trimmed V and J ends, which lost 6 bases and 8 bases, there was a span of 16 bases. Germline lookup yields CDR1 MDHEN and CDR2 SYDVKM. The CDR3: CASSSPPLQGYTF. Written as DNA, the CDR3 is TGTGCCAGCAGCTCCCCGCCCCTCCAGGGCTACACCTTC.

This clonotype was recorded at least ten times. The V and J genes are TRBV27 and TRBJ1-3; tentative D call: TRBD1 (6 bases). Looked up from germline, CDR1 is MNHEY and CDR2 is SMNVEV (reference sequence). This CDR3 is built from 15 residues. V lost 5 bases and J lost 2, with 13 bases in between. The CDR3 nucleotides read TGTGCCAGCAGTCCACAGGGATTTGCTGGAAACACCATATATTTT. This encodes CASSPQGFAGNTIYF.

This clonotype occurred many times. The chain is built from TRBV7-2 and TRBJ2-2; D is perhaps TRBD1 (6 bases). Germline CDR1 and CDR2: SGHTA and FQGNSA. Trimming cost V 3 bases and J 4 bases, with 15 bases left between them. The CDR3 is 16 amino acids. CDR3 amino acids: CASSFTGILTTGELFF. The CDR3 nucleotides read TGTGCCAGCAGCTTCACAGGGATTCTCACCACCGGGGAGCTGTTTTTT.

Many counts were recorded for this clonotype. This rearrangement joins TRBV3-1 to TRBJ1-6; TRBD1 might be the D (6 bases). The germline CDR1 and CDR2 sequences are LGHDT and YNNKEL (reference sequence). This CDR3 contains 16 residues. V lost 0 bases and J 4 bases, leaving 10 bases between the germline ends. CDR3 region: CASSQDIQGYNSPLHF. CDR3 nucleotides: TGTGCCAGCAGCCAAGACATACAGGGTTATAATTCACCCCTCCACTTT.